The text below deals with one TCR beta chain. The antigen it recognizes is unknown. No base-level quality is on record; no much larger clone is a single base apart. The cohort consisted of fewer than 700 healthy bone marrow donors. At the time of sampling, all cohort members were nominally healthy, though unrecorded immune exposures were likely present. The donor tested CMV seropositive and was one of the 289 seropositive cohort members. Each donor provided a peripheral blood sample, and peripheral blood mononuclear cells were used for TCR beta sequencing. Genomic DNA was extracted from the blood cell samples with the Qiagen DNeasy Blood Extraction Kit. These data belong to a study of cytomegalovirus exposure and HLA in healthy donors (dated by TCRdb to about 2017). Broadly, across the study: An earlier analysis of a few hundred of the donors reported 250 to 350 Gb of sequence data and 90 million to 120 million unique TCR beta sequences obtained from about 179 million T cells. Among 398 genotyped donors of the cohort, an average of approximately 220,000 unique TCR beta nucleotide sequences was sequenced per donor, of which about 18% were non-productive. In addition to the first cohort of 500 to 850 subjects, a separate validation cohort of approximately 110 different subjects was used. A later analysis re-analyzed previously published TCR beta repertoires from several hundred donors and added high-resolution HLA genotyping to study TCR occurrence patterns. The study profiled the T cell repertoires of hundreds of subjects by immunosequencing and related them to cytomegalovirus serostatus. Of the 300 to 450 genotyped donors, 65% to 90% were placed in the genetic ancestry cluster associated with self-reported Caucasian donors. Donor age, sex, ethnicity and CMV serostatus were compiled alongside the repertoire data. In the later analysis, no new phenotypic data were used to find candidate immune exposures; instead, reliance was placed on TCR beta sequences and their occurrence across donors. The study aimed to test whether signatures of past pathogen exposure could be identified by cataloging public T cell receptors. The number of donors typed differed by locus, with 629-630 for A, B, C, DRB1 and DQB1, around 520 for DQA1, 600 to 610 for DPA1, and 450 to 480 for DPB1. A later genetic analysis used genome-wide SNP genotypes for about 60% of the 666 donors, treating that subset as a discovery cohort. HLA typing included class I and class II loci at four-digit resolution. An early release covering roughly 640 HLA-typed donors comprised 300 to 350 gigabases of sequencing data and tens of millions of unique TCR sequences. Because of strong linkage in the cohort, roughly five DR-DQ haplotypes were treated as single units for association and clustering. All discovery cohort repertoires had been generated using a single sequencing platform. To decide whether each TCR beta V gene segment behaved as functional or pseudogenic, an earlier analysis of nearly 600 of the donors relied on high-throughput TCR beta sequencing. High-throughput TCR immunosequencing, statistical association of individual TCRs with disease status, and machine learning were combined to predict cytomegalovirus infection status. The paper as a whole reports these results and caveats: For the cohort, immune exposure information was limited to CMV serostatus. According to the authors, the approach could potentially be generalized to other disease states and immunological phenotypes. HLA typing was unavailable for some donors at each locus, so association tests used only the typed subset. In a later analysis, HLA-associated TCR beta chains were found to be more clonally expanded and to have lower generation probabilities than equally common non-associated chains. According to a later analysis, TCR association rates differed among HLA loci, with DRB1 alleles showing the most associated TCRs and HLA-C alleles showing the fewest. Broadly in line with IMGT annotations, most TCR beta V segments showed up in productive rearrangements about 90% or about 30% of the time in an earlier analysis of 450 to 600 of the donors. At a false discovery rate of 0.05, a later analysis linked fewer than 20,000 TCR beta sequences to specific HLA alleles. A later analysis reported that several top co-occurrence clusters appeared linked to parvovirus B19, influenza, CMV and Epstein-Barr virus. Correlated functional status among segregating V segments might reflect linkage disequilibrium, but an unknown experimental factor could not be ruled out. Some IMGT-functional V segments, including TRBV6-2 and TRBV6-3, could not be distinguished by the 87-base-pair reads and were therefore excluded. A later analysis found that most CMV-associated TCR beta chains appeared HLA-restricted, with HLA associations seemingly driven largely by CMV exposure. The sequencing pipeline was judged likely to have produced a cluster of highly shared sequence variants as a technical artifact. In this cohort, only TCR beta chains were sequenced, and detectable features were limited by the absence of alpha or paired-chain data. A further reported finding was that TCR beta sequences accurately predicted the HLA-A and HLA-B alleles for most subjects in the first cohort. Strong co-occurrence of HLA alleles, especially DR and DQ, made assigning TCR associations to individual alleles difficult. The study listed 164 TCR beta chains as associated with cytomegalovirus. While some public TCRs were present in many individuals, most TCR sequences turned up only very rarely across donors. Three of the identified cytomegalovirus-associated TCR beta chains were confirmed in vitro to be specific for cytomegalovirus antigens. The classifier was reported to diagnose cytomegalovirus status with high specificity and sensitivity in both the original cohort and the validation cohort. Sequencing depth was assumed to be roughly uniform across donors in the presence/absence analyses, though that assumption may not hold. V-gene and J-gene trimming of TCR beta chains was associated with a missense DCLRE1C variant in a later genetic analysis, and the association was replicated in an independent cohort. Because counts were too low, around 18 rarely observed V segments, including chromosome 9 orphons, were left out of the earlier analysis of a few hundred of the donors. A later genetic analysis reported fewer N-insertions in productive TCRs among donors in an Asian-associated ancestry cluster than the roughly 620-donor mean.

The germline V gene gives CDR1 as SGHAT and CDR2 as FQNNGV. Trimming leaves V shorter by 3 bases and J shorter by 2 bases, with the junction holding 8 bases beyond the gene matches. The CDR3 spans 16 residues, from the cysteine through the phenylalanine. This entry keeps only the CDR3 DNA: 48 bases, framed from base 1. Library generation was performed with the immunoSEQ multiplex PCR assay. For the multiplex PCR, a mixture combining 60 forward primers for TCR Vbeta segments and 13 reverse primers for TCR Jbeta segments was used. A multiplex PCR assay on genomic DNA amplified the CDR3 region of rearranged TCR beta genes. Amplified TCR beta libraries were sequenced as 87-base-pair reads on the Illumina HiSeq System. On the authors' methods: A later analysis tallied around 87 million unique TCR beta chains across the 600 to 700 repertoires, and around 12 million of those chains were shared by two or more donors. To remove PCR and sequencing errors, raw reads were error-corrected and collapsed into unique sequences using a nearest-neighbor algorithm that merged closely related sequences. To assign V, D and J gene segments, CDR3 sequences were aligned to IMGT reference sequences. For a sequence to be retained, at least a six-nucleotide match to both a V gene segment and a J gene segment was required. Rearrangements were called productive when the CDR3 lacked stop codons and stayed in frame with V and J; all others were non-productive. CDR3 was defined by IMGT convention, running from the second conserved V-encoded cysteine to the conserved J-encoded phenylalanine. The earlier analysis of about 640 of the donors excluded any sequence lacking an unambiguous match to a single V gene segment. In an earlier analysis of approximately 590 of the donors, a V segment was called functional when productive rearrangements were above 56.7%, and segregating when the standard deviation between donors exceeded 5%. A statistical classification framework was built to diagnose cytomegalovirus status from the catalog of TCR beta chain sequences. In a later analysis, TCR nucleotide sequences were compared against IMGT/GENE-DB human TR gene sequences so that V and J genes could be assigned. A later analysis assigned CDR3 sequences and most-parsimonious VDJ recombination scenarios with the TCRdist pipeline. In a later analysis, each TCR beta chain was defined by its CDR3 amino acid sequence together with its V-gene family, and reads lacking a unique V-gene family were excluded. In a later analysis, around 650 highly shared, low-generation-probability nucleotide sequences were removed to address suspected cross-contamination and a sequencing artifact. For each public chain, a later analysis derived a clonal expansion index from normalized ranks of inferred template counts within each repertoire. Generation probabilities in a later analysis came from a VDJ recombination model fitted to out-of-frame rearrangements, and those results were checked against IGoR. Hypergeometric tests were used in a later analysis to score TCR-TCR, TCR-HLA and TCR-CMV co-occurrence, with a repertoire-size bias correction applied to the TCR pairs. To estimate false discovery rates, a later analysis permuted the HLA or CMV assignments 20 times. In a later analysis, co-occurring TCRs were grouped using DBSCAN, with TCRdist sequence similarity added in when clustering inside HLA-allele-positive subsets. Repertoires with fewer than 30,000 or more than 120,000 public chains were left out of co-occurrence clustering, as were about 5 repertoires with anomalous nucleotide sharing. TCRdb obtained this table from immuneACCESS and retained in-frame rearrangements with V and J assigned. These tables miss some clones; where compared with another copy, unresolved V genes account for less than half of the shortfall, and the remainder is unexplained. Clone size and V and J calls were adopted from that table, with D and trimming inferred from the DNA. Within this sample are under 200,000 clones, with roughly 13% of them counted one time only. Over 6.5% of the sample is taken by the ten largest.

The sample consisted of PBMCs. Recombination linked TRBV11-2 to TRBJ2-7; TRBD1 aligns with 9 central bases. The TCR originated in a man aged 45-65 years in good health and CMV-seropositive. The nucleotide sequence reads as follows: TGTGCCAGCAGCTTCCAGCCGGGACAGGGCCCCTACGAGCAGTACTTC. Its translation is CASSFQPGQGPYEQYF. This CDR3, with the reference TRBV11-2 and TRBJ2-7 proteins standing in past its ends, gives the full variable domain EAGVAQSPRYKIIEKRQSVAFWCNPISGHATLYWYQQILGQGPKLLIQFQNNGVVDDSQLPKDRFSAERLKGVDSTLKIQPAKLEDSAVYLCASSFQPGQGPYEQYFGPGTRLTVT.